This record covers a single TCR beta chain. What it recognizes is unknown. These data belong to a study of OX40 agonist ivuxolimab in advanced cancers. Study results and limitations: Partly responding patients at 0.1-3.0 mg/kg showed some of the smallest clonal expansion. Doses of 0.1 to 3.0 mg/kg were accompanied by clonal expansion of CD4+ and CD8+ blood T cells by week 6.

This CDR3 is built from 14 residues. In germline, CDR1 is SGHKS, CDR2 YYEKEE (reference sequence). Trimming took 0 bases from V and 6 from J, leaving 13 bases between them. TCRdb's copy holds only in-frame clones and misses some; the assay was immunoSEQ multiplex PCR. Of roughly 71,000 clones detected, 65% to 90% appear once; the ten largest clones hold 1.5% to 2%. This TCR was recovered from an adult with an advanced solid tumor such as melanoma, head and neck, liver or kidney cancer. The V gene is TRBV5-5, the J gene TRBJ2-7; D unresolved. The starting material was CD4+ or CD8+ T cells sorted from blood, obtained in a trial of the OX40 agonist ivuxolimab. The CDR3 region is CASSLGQGSGEQYF. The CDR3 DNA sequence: TGTGCCAGCAGCTTGGGGCAAGGCTCGGGCGAGCAGTACTTC.